This T cell receptor beta chain emerged from a study of CD8 T cell repertoires and HIV-1 epitope variants. Looking at the study overall: Each of Twenty-five Gag and Nef epitope peptides stimulated a separate culture.

Concerning this clone itself: As yet, its antigen is unknown.

General study points: Roughly nine antigen-specific TCR beta clonotypes were found; roughly six seemed cross-reactive to variants.

This CDR3 contains 14 residues. Trimming took 2 bases from V and 3 from J; bases not matched to a gene: 3. Germline values: CDR1 MNHNS, CDR2 SASEGT. Sequencing used immunoSEQ multiplex PCR; TCRdb keeps in-frame clones, though not all of them. The table records approximately 4,900 clones, approximately 66% of them present only once. Sequencing input: cultured CD8+ T cells derived from PBMCs. The receptor's source is a male donor with HIV. This chain links TRBV6-1 with TRBJ2-7, with 8 bases matching TRBD1. CDR3 coding DNA: TGTGCCAGCAGTGAATTCGGACAGGGCTACGAGCAGTACTTC. Its protein is CASSEFGQGYEQYF.